This T cell receptor (beta chain) was observed in a study of T cell responses to AZD1222 COVID-19 vaccine. The wider study: Investigators merged groups given second doses at roughly 4 or roughly 12 weeks. Study-wide points: Just 5 to 7 AZD1222 recipients tested seropositive at baseline. Clonal diversity was possibly underestimated; the donors were predominantly white British and more often female.

Of note for this clone: The target antigen is unknown.

Using immunoSEQ multiplex PCR, the repertoire was profiled, and TCRdb retains in-frame clones only, with some absent. This table has about 130,000 clones, 80% to 90% appearing once. The receptor's source is an adult in good health. Sequenced here: peripheral blood, sampled on day 0 of AZD1222 vaccination.

The CDR3 nucleotides read TGTGCCACCAGCAGACCAGAACAGGGGCTGGAGGGCTACACCTTC. Its translation: CATSRPEQGLEGYTF. The chain joins TRBV15 to TRBJ1-2; 7 bases match TRBD1. The length of the CDR3 is 15 residues. The V gene end was trimmed by 2 bases and the J gene end by 8 bases; junction bases not matched to a gene: 11. The germline V gene encodes CDR1 LNHNV and CDR2 YYDKDF (reference sequence).